This note documents a single T cell receptor (beta chain) sequence. This sample is drawn from a study of cytomegalovirus exposure and HLA in healthy donors. Study overall: Earlier results showed roughly 110 million unique TCR beta sequences derived from about 179 million T cells.

PCR involved 60 Vbeta and 13 Jbeta primers. Measured with immunoSEQ multiplex PCR; TCRdb has only the in-frame clones, and not every one. The sample data list 150,000 to 200,000 clones. Trimming left V 5 bases short and J 5 bases short, with 13 bases between. Germline V gene data show CDR1 as SGHVS and CDR2 as FNYEAQ. This CDR3 region has 14 residues. The material sequenced was PBMCs. The origin of this receptor is a man in his thirties or forties in good health and CMV-seronegative. This chain uses TRBV7-6 with TRBJ2-1; D perhaps matches TRBD2 (6 bases). The CDR3 nucleotides are TGTGCCAGCAGCCTCGCGGGGCCCAACAATGAGCAGTTCTTC. Protein sequence: CASSLAGPNNEQFF.